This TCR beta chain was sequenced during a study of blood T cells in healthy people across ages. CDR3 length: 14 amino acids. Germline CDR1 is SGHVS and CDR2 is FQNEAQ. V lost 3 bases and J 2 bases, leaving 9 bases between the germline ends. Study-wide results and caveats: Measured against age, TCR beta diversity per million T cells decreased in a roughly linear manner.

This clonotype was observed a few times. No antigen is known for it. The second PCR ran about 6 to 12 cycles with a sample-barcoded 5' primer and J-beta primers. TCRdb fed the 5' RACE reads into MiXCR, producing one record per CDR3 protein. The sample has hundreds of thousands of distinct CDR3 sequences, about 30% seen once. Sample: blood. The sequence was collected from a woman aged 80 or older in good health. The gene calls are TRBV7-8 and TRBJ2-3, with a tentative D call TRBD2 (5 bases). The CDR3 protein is CASSFEGVTDTQYF. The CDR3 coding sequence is TGTGCCAGCAGCTTTGAGGGTGTCACAGATACGCAGTATTTT.